Included here is one T cell receptor (beta chain) sequence, with context. Its antigen is currently not known. Base qualities are not recorded, but no much larger clone differs from it by a single base. Using the deep immunoSEQ assay, multiplex PCR amplified TCR CDR3 regions from genomic DNA. Extracted genomic DNA from each cell subset was distributed evenly across all wells of several immunoSEQ 96-well plates, and each plate was treated as a replicate. For sorted subsets, 200 ng of genomic DNA, equivalent to 25,000 to 35,000 T cell genomes, went into each replicate PCR. Purified libraries were quantified with a Qubit 3.0 fluorometer, sized on a Bioanalyzer 2100, and re-quantified with the KAPA Library Quantification kit. Every immunoSEQ 96-well plate was sequenced on a dedicated single-read 150-cycle Illumina NextSeq 550 flow cell. In the authors' own workflow: The immunoSEQ output contained only junctional sequences without quality scores, so filtering could not match that applied to full-length reads. Sequences were annotated with PyIR, a Python wrapper for IgBLAST v1.9, using IMGT germline references to assign V/J genes and CDR3. Reads were filtered out if the reads had weak V/J assignments (E-value above 1e-6), no CDR3, stop codons, out-of-frame junctions, or ambiguous translated residues. V3J clonotypes were defined by identical inferred V gene, J gene, and CDR3 amino acid sequence. The percentage overlap between two repertoires was calculated by dividing the number of shared unique clonotypes by the size of the smaller repertoire. Repertoire richness was assessed with RTK rarefaction, the Chao1 estimator, and Recon v2.1 estimates of unobserved clonotypes. OLGA was used to compute generation probabilities for all TCRbeta clonotypes that the gDNA method yielded from a handful of donors. The table was pulled from immuneACCESS by TCRdb, which kept in-frame rearrangements only. Such tables lose some clones; where checked, under half of the loss comes from unresolved V genes, and the rest has no known cause. Clonal size and the V and J genes are those of that table, whereas D and trimming came from the DNA. In all, the sample holds some 2 million clones, and about 95% of those were seen once. Clones ranked in the top ten supply around 1.2% of the sample.

The source of the sample is a study of shared clonotypes between healthy human individuals (dated by TCRdb to 2019 to 2021). Notes on the research overall: A couple of women and a few men aged 18 to 49 years were included in the cohort. Between about 0.94 and 10 billion PBMCs per donor were obtained by leukapheresis. Per donor, three plates each were used for CD4 naive and CD4 memory, two for CD8 naive, and one for CD8 memory. To estimate repertoire size and how much clonotypes are shared between individuals, the study performed deep sequencing of blood TCR repertoires from a handful of healthy adults. Different laboratories and diverse techniques were used to prepare libraries and sequence TCR repertoires, to increase sequencing depth and limit assay-specific biases. Results the study describes overall, beyond this receptor: Naive subsets generally had larger estimated clonotype richness than memory subsets. Incomplete sequencing was indicated by rarefaction of sorted-subset datasets, despite the large sequencing depth. Only blood was sampled, and tissue TCR repertoires likely differ from those in blood. The genetic and exposure-history diversity represented was limited by the small number of donors. Clonotypes shared by all four sorted-subset donors showed higher generation probabilities than non-shared clonotypes. Pairwise subsampling indicated that sequencing depth was expected to affect the degree of clonotype sharing among donors. Approximately 4.8% of naive CD4, roughly 3.6% of naive CD8, 2% to 2.5% of memory CD4, and around 0.42% of memory CD8 clonotypes were shared across a few donors.

Between the V and J ends, shortened by 8 bases and 5 bases respectively, the junction contains 19 bases. In the germline V gene (reference sequence), CDR1 corresponds to MNHEY and CDR2 to SMNVEV. Reading from cysteine to phenylalanine, the CDR3 counts 14 amino acids. Of all the DNA, just the CDR3 is kept, 42 bases in frame from base 1. For the CD8 naive samples, CD45RO-negative cells were positively selected for CCR7, yielding a CD45RA+CCR7+ population from which TemRA cells were excluded. Healthy HIV-negative adults with no recently reported acute infections or vaccinations were included as donors. All donors were Caucasian adults living in Nashville, Tennessee, USA. Blood was obtained by leukapheresis, after which PBMCs were separated by Ficoll-Histopaque density gradient centrifugation and cryopreserved in liquid nitrogen vapor phase. Purity and quantity of every magnetically sorted T cell population were checked by analytical flow cytometry. Each sorted fraction had its genomic DNA isolated and then quantified by UV absorbance on a Nanodrop 2000c.

The sample comprised naive CD8+ T cells sorted from blood. According to the study, the label for this sample's cell subset or site signals: CD45RA+CCR7+. This receptor was taken from a man aged 18-30 years in good health. The V gene is TRBV27 and the J gene is TRBJ2-7, with the D gene call left open. The CDR3 sequence is CASQLLPFNDEQYF. The nucleotide sequence reads TGTGCCAGCCAACTGCTTCCATTCAACGACGAGCAGTACTTC.